Following are 22 T cell receptor beta chains from one sample sequenced in a study of CD8 T cells in Susac syndrome (dated by TCRdb to between 2019 and 2020). The protocol used for the library was the immunoSEQ multiplex PCR assay. RNA was extracted using the RNeasy kit, and roughly 0.5 to 1 ug of the RNA was reverse transcribed with random hexamers. TCRdb cleaned the public reads at Q25 with fastp, built clones with MiXCR and kept in-frame beta chains. Rows are combined by CDR3 protein, so each entry shows the most common genes and DNA. This sample lists tens of thousands of distinct CDR3 sequences; around 90% were detected once. The top ten constitute roughly 0.2% of the sample. Material: CD8+ T cells from PBMCs. These receptors were taken from a human donor in good health.

The chain uses TRBV4-2 and TRBJ1-1, with unresolved D. The germline gives CDR1 LGHNA, CDR2 YNFKEQ. The V end lost 5 bases, the J end lost 1 base, and 8 bases lay between the germline ends. The CDR3 runs to 13 residues. The CDR3 is CASSTSENTEAFF. CDR3 coding DNA: TGTGCCAGCAGCACGTCGGAGAACACTGAAGCTTTCTTT.

The chain carries TRBV20-1 and TRBJ1-1; 7 bases agree with TRBD1. The CDR3 is 14 amino acids. The V gene end was trimmed by 4 bases and the J gene end by 2 bases; junction bases not matched to a gene: 7. Germline assignment: CDR1 DFQATT and CDR2 SNEGSKA (reference sequence). The CDR3 coding sequence is TGCAGTGCTACCTGGGACAGCCACAACACTGAAGCTTTCTTT. Translated: CSATWDSHNTEAFF.

The chain employs TRBV19 and TRBJ1-1; D is perhaps TRBD1 (6 bases). The V end lost 3 bases, the J end lost 1 base, and 12 bases lay between the germline ends. Germline-derived CDR1 and CDR2 are LNHDA and SQIVND (reference sequence). This CDR3 has 15 residues. CDR3 DNA: TGTGCCAGTAGTATGGTTCCAGGGGAGAACACTGAAGCTTTCTTT. Protein product: CASSMVPGENTEAFF.

A single count supports this clonotype. The genes are TRBV3-1 and TRBJ2-3, with 10 bases matching TRBD2. Germline CDR1 is LGHDT and CDR2 is YNNKEL (reference sequence). The CDR3 loop spans 16 amino acids. Trimming cost V 4 bases and J 4 bases; bases outside gene matches: 8. The CDR3 DNA reads as TGTGCCAGCAGCCCCTTAGCGGGGGGATTTTCAGATACGCAGTATTTT. Translated, it gives CASSPLAGGFSDTQYF.

CDR3 nucleotide sequence: TGTGCCAGCAGCTTAGCTGGGGTGGACACCGGGGAGCTGTTTTTT. Its protein product is CASSLAGVDTGELFF. V and J are TRBV7-9 and TRBJ2-2; no clear D gene. The CDR3 extends over 15 amino acids. V shed 0 bases and J shed 3 bases, with 8 bases lying between them. The germline V gene encodes CDR1 SEHNR and CDR2 FQNEAQ (reference sequence).

Only a few counts were recorded for this clonotype. CDR3 amino acids: CASSLGGVEQYF. In nucleotides, the CDR3 is TGTGCCAGCAGTTTGGGCGGGGTCGAGCAGTACTTC. The chain couples TRBV27 to TRBJ2-7, with D possibly matching TRBD2 (6 bases). This CDR3 has 12 amino acids. Germline CDR1 and CDR2: MNHEY and SMNVEV (reference sequence). The V end lost 3 bases, the J end lost 6 bases, and 9 bases lay between the germline ends.

The J gene is TRBJ1-2, the V gene TRBV29-1; tentative D call: TRBD1 (5 bases). V was shortened by 4 bases and J by 8 bases, with 14 bases between the two germline ends. This CDR3 is built from 12 residues. Germline CDR1 is SQVTM and CDR2 is ANQGSEA. The CDR3 sequence is CSVGGGAKGYTF. The DNA for the CDR3 is TGCAGCGTTGGAGGAGGGGCAAAGGGCTACACCTTC.

This clonotype was counted once. The chain joins TRBV5-5 to TRBJ1-1, with a weak D call TRBD1 (5 bases). CDR3 length: 14 amino acids. Per germline, CDR1 SGHKS and CDR2 YYEKEE (reference sequence). The V gene lost 4 bases and the J gene lost 6 bases, with 16 bases spanning the gap. CDR3 in DNA: TGTGCCAGCAGCCCCGGGCCGTGGGGGGCTGAAGCTTTCTTT. It translates to CASSPGPWGAEAFF.

The rearrangement links TRBV12-5 to TRBJ1-1; D gene ambiguous. Germline CDR1 reads LGHNT; CDR2 reads FRNRAP. V lost 2 bases to trimming and J lost 0 bases, with 13 bases between them. The CDR3 is made up of 16 amino acids. The CDR3 is CASGLTPRVMNTEAFF. Written as DNA, the CDR3 is TGTGCTAGTGGTTTGACTCCCAGAGTTATGAACACTGAAGCTTTCTTT. The full variable domain, rest sourced from reference TRBV12-5 and TRBJ1-1, is DARVTQTPRHKVTEMGQEVTMRCQPILGHNTVFWYRQTMMQGLELLAYFRNRAPLDDSGMPKDRFSAEMPDATLATLKIQPSEPRDSAVYFCASGLTPRVMNTEAFFGQGTRLTVV.

The rearrangement joins TRBV3-1 to TRBJ2-3; 8 bases are a match to TRBD2. J gave up 0 bases and V 1 base, and 3 bases lay outside the gene matches. There are 16 residues in the CDR3. CDR1 and CDR2 from the germline V gene are LGHDT and YNNKEL (reference sequence). The CDR3 loop is CASSQVSGDSTDTQYF. The CDR3 DNA sequence: TGTGCCAGCAGCCAAGTTAGCGGGGACAGCACAGATACGCAGTATTTT.

J is TRBJ1-6 and V is TRBV7-8; D might be TRBD1 (5 bases). Germline CDR1 reads SGHVS; CDR2 reads FQNEAQ. V was trimmed by 3 bases and J by 0 bases, leaving 6 bases between them. The CDR3 totals 15 residues. The CDR3 DNA reads TGTGCCAGCAGCTTTAGGGGCTCCTATAATTCACCCCTCCACTTT. Protein product: CASSFRGSYNSPLHF.

This chain uses TRBV20-1 with TRBJ2-3; the match to TRBD1 covers 7 bases. Germline V CDR1 and CDR2: DFQATT, SNEGSKA (reference sequence). The V gene end was trimmed by 6 bases and the J gene end by 5 bases; junction bases not matched to a gene: 8. CDR3 size: 13 residues. Here the CDR3 reads CSATGVFRDTQYF. CDR3 DNA: TGCAGTGCCACAGGGGTATTTAGAGATACGCAGTATTTT.

Concerning this clonotype: An end of the junction differs from the germline gene, which may be a read error. The chain joins TRBV4-1 to TRBJ2-2, with D maybe TRBD2 (5 bases). The CDR3 runs 13 residues. Germline loops: CDR1 MGHRA, CDR2 YSYEKL. As DNA, the CDR3 is TGCGCCAGCAGCCAGCGAGTCGCCGGGGAGCTATTTTTT. This translates into CASSQRVAGELFF.

J is TRBJ2-7 and V is TRBV7-9, with 9 bases lining up with TRBD1. Trimming cost V 5 bases and J 4 bases; bases outside gene matches: 9. The CDR3 is 15 residues long. Germline CDR1 reads SEHNR; CDR2 reads FQNEAQ (reference sequence). Here the CDR3 reads CASSRQGGQSYEQYF. The CDR3 nucleotides are TGTGCCAGCAGCCGACAGGGGGGACAGTCTTACGAGCAGTACTTC. Combining the CDR3 with reference TRBV7-9 and TRBJ2-7 gives the whole variable domain DTGVSQNPRHKITKRGQNVTFRCDPISEHNRLYWYRQTLGQGPEFLTYFQNEAQLEKSRLLSDRFSAERPKGSFSTLEIQRTEQGDSAMYLCASSRQGGQSYEQYFGPGTRLTVT.

The chain uses TRBV28 and TRBJ1-4, with D possibly being TRBD1 (5 bases). In germline, CDR1 is MDHEN, CDR2 SYDVKM. The CDR3 totals 18 residues. The V end lost 6 bases, the J end lost 0 bases, and 20 bases lay between the germline ends. The CDR3 loop is CASSHGGSESTTNEKLFF. The CDR3 DNA sequence: TGTGCCAGCAGCCACGGGGGAAGCGAGTCTACAACTAATGAAAAACTGTTTTTT.

The CDR3 nucleotides read TGTGCCAGCAGTTCAGGGGGGGGCATCACTGAAGCTTTCTTT. It codes for CASSSGGGITEAFF. The chain carries TRBV7-9 and TRBJ1-1; TRBD1 matches at 7 bases. V lost 6 bases, J lost 4 bases, and 8 bases stayed unmatched. In germline, CDR1 is SEHNR, CDR2 FQNEAQ (reference sequence). This CDR3 spans 14 amino acids.

This sequence joins TRBV27 and TRBJ2-1, with D unresolved. This CDR3 is built from 14 residues. CDR1 and CDR2 (germline): MNHEY, SMNVEV (reference sequence). V gave up 8 bases and J gave up 5 bases, with 16 bases separating them. CDR3 in amino acids: CASGVSRPHNEQFF. CDR3 in DNA: TGTGCCAGCGGGGTCTCCCGGCCCCACAATGAGCAGTTCTTC.

The chain carries TRBV11-2 and TRBJ2-1; TRBD2 aligns across 10 bases. CDR3 length equals 16 residues. The trim removed 7 bases at V and 7 bases at J, leaving 13 bases unmatched. CDR1 and CDR2 (germline): SGHAT, FQNNGV. CDR3 nucleotides: TGTGCCAGCACCCCTGAGGTTGGAGCGGGGGGGAATGAGCAGTTCTTC. Its protein is CASTPEVGAGGNEQFF.

This chain uses TRBV7-6 with TRBJ2-7; D remains unclear. V lost 0 bases, J lost 7 bases, and 10 bases lay in between. The CDR3 is 13 residues long. CDR1 SGHVS and CDR2 FNYEAQ come from the germline V gene. The CDR3 reads CASSLAPALEQYF. The CDR3 DNA sequence: TGTGCCAGCAGCTTAGCGCCAGCCTTGGAGCAGTACTTC. The full variable domain, with the rest looked up from reference TRBV7-6 and TRBJ2-7, is GAGVSQSPRYKVTKRGQDVALRCDPISGHVSLYWYRQALGQGPEFLTYFNYEAQQDKSGLPNDRFSAERPEGSISTLTIQRTEQRDSAMYRCASSLAPALEQYFGPGTRLTVT.

The J gene is TRBJ1-2, the V gene TRBV5-6; 9 nucleotides line up with TRBD1. The V segment lost 4 bases and the J segment 4 bases; nucleotides outside the gene matches: 8. From germline, CDR1 is SGHDT and CDR2 YYEEEE. CDR3 size: 15 residues. CDR3 DNA sequence: TGTGCCAGCAGCACCCGGGACAGGGAGTCCTATGGCTACACCTTC. It yields the protein CASSTRDRESYGYTF.

The chain employs TRBV20-1 and TRBJ2-4, with D perhaps matching TRBD2 (6 bases). The CDR3 contains 13 residues. The germline CDR1 and CDR2 sequences are DFQATT and SNEGSKA (reference sequence). For the CDR3, the DNA is TGCAGACGGGACTTAGGGGCCAAAAACATTCAGTACTTC. Translation gives CRRDLGAKNIQYF.

The chain carries TRBV7-3 and TRBJ2-5, with 8 bases identical to TRBD2. Trimming at V came to 4 bases and at J to 5 bases, leaving 12 bases not matched to a gene. Germline values: CDR1 SGHTA, CDR2 FQGTGA. The CDR3 spans 16 residues. The CDR3 sequence is CASSSIGGGPLETQYF. In DNA, the CDR3 is TGTGCCAGCAGCTCCATTGGCGGGGGGCCTTTGGAGACCCAGTACTTC. Full variable domain (outside the CDR3, taken from reference TRBV7-3 and TRBJ2-5): GAGVSQTPSNKVTEKGKYVELRCDPISGHTALYWYRQSLGQGPEFLIYFQGTGAADDSGLPNDRFFAVRPEGSVSTLKIQRTERGDSAVYLCASSSIGGGPLETQYFGPGTRLLVL.